The next 16 T cell receptor beta chains were all read from a single sample in a study of cytomegalovirus exposure and HLA in healthy donors. Profiled with immunoSEQ multiplex PCR; TCRdb holds only in-frame clones, not every one. The sample has roughly 110,000 clones, about nine tenths seen once. The sample comprised PBMCs. These receptors were taken from a woman younger than 30 in good health and CMV-seropositive.

For the CDR3, the DNA is TGCGCCAGCAGCCAAAATGAACAGGGCTACGAGCAGTACTTC. It specifies CASSQNEQGYEQYF. The genes are TRBV4-1 and TRBJ2-7; D possibly corresponds to TRBD1 (6 bases). The V and J ends lost 2 bases and 3 bases respectively, with 11 bases between them. There are 14 residues in the CDR3. CDR1 is MGHRA and CDR2 is YSYEKL in the germline V gene.

The chain combines TRBV2 with TRBJ2-5, with D tentatively TRBD1 (6 bases). The CDR3 covers 14 residues. Germline values: CDR1 SNHLY, CDR2 FYNNEI. V was pared by 0 bases and J by 4 bases, with 9 bases between. CDR3 residues: CASSEAGRGETQYF. The CDR3 region has the DNA TGTGCCAGCAGTGAAGCGGGCAGGGGAGAGACCCAGTACTTC.

With regard to this clone: Compared with germline, one end of the junction differs, possibly owing to a read error. The chain has TRBV29-1 and TRBJ2-7, with D uncertain. The CDR3 length is 12 residues. In germline, CDR1 is SQVTM, CDR2 ANQGSEA. CDR3 bases: TGCAGCGTTAAAGACGGTGCCTACGAGCAGTACTTC. It codes for CSVKDGAYEQYF.

The chain is built from TRBV11-2 and TRBJ2-7; 7 nucleotides agree with TRBD2. The length of the CDR3 is 15 residues. CDR1 and CDR2 from the germline V gene are SGHAT and FQNNGV. The ends lost 5 bases at V and 7 bases at J; junction bases unmatched: 14. The CDR3 nucleotides are TGTGCCAGCAGCCAGACCGGGACTAAGAGGGGAGAGCAGTACTTC. It is translated as CASSQTGTKRGEQYF.

This clone showed up just once. The chain is built from TRBV6-1 and TRBJ1-5; no reliable D call. The germline V gene encodes CDR1 MNHNS and CDR2 SASEGT. V was clipped by 7 bases and J by 6 bases, with 10 bases between them. The CDR3 covers 12 residues. CDR3 in amino acids: CASISGGQPQHF. In nucleotides, the CDR3 is TGTGCCAGCATTTCCGGAGGTCAGCCCCAGCATTTT.

This chain uses TRBV13 with TRBJ1-1; 10 bases line up with TRBD1. Trimming at V came to 5 bases and at J to 5 bases, leaving 8 bases not matched to a gene. Germline CDR1 reads PRHDT; CDR2 reads FYEKMQ (reference sequence). The CDR3 extends over 15 amino acids. The CDR3 DNA reads as TGTGCCAGCAGCGGACGAAGACAGGGGGCGACTGAAGCTTTCTTT. Translating gives CASSGRRQGATEAFF.

The chain carries TRBV6-1 and TRBJ2-1; 10 nucleotides line up with TRBD2. CDR1 is MNHNS and CDR2 is SASEGT in the germline V gene. This CDR3 is built from 16 residues. The junction had 8 bases not matched to a gene; V was cut back by 4 bases and J by 5 bases. CDR3 loop: CASSAPILAGDNEQFF. The CDR3 region has the DNA TGTGCCAGCAGTGCCCCGATTCTAGCGGGGGACAATGAGCAGTTCTTC.

The chain has TRBV6-5 and TRBJ1-1; 9 bases align to TRBD1. The germline V gene has CDR1 MNHEY and CDR2 SVGAGI. The V and J ends lost 5 bases and 3 bases, in that order; junction bases with no gene match: 7. This CDR3 is 15 amino acids long. The chain's CDR3 is CASSALTGGDTEAFF. The CDR3 nucleotides are TGTGCCAGCAGTGCTTTGACAGGGGGTGACACTGAAGCTTTCTTT.

This chain links TRBV9 with TRBJ1-6; 9 bases agree with TRBD1. Germline trimming cut 3 bases from V and 5 bases from J; bases unmatched to any gene: 12. This CDR3 has 18 amino acids. CDR1 and CDR2 (germline): SGDLS, YYNGEE. Here the CDR3 DNA reads TGTGCCAGCAGCGCCAGTCCCGGGACAGGGATTAATAATTCACCCCTCCACTTT. Translation: CASSASPGTGINNSPLHF.

On this clone: The sample carries other DNA sequences with the same CDR3. The chain joins TRBV29-1 to TRBJ2-3; TRBD2 matches 7 bases. The ends lost 6 bases at V and 3 bases at J; junction bases unmatched: 12. This CDR3 is built from 15 residues. The germline gives CDR1 SQVTM, CDR2 ANQGSEA. CDR3 coding DNA: TGCAGCGTCGTACTAATTGGGGGGGGGACAGATACGCAGTATTTT. This encodes CSVVLIGGGTDTQYF.

The chain employs TRBV27 and TRBJ1-5; a possible D gene is TRBD1 (5 bases). Trimming took 3 bases from V and 6 from J, leaving 18 bases between them. Germline V gene sequence: CDR1 MNHEY, CDR2 SMNVEV (reference sequence). The CDR3 is made up of 16 amino acids. The CDR3 region is CASSFSGGSVGQPQHF. CDR3 sequence (DNA): TGTGCCAGCAGTTTTTCTGGGGGGTCAGTCGGTCAGCCCCAGCATTTT.

This chain joins TRBV2 and TRBJ2-5; 10 positions match TRBD1. The CDR3 has 15 residues. The V gene end was trimmed by 7 bases and the J gene end by 1 base; junction bases not matched to a gene: 6. CDR1 is SNHLY, CDR2 FYNNEI, per germline. The CDR3, as DNA: TGTGCCAGCAAGACGACAGGGGGCCGCCAAGAGACCCAGTACTTC. Translated, it gives CASKTTGGRQETQYF.

The rearrangement links TRBV28 to TRBJ1-4; D possibly corresponds to TRBD1 (5 bases). The CDR3 has 16 residues. Germline CDR1 reads MDHEN; CDR2 reads SYDVKM. V lost 3 bases and J 0 bases, leaving 11 bases between the germline ends. The CDR3 loop is CASSFRGTATNEKLFF. As DNA, the CDR3 is TGTGCCAGCAGTTTCCGGGGGACCGCAACTAATGAAAAACTGTTTTTT. Combining the CDR3 with reference TRBV28 and TRBJ1-4 gives the whole variable domain DVKVTQSSRYLVKRTGEKVFLECVQDMDHENMFWYRQDPGLGLRLIYFSYDVKMKEKGDIPEGYSVSREKKERFSLILESASTNQTSMYLCASSFRGTATNEKLFFGSGTQLSVL.

The rearrangement joins TRBV7-2 to TRBJ2-7, with D perhaps TRBD2 (7 bases). The CDR3 consists of 16 residues. Germline V lookup: CDR1 SGHTA, CDR2 FQGNSA. Trimming removed 5 bases from V and 7 bases from J, with 24 bases in between. The CDR3 DNA is TGTGCCAGCAGCCCAAGGGGGGCGGGAGCGGGGTATGAGCAGTACTTC. Translated, it gives CASSPRGAGAGYEQYF.

The chain has TRBV6-1 and TRBJ2-5, with 13 nucleotides matching TRBD2. Germline V gives CDR1 MNHNS, CDR2 SASEGT. The CDR3 extends over 15 amino acids. Losses at the gene ends were 4 bases for V and 2 bases for J; bases not matched to a gene: 1. This CDR3 reads CASSGTSGGQETQYF. Here the CDR3 DNA reads TGTGCCAGCAGTGGGACTAGCGGGGGACAAGAGACCCAGTACTTC.

The V and J genes are TRBV10-3 and TRBJ1-5; TRBD1 aligns across 10 bases. The germline V gene has CDR1 ENHRY and CDR2 SYGVKD. Losses at the gene ends were 6 bases for V and 6 bases for J; bases not matched to a gene: 5. The CDR3 runs to 14 residues. The CDR3 region has the DNA TGTGCCATCAGCCAGACAGGGGGCGGTCAGCCCCAGCATTTT. Encoded protein: CAISQTGGGQPQHF.